These 6 T cell receptor beta chains share one sample of origin, sequenced in a study of identical twins. Each CDR3 protein gets one entry after TCRdb re-called the 5' RACE reads with MiXCR. The repertoire has some 1,600,000 distinct CDR3 sequences, 25% to 35% of them found once; the top ten carry under 0.35%. The sample consisted of cord blood. The receptors come from a newborn girl in good health.

This clonotype was seen ten or more times. V gene TRBV29-1 combines with J gene TRBJ2-7; TRBD2 aligns across 13 bases. Germline CDR1 reads SQVTM; CDR2 reads ANQGSEA. The CDR3 covers 14 residues. V shed 4 bases and J 2 bases; nucleotides not matched to a gene: 2. For the CDR3, the DNA is TGCAGCGTTGTGGGGACTAGCGGGACCTACGAGCAGTACTTC. This translates into CSVVGTSGTYEQYF.

The CDR3 region has the DNA TGTGCCAGCAGCTCCAACAGGGATGGGGAGCAGTACTTC. It translates to CASSSNRDGEQYF. The V call is TRBV7-2, the J call TRBJ2-7; D might be TRBD1 (6 bases). The germline V gene has CDR1 SGHTA and CDR2 FQGNSA. Trimming removed 4 bases from V and 7 bases from J, with 14 bases in between. This CDR3 region has 13 residues.

This clonotype was observed a handful of times. This rearrangement joins TRBV3-1 to TRBJ2-5; maybe TRBD2 (5 bases). The CDR3 loop spans 15 amino acids. Trimming took off 1 base at V and 3 bases at J, with 12 bases between the two ends. CDR1 is LGHDT, CDR2 YNNKEL, per germline (reference sequence). The CDR3 is CASSQVQASKETQYF. The CDR3 DNA follows: TGTGCCAGCAGCCAAGTTCAGGCTAGCAAAGAGACCCAGTACTTC.

This chain links TRBV7-2 with TRBJ2-1; 14 bases are shared with TRBD2. Unmatched junction bases numbered 5, after V lost 2 bases and J lost 8 bases. Germline V gene sequence: CDR1 SGHTA, CDR2 FQGNSA. The CDR3 has 16 amino acids. The CDR3 spells CASSLSGLAGVDEQFF. The CDR3 region has the DNA TGTGCCAGCAGCTTATCGGGACTAGCGGGAGTGGATGAGCAGTTCTTC.

This clonotype turned up a few times. The chain joins TRBV27 to TRBJ1-2, with 9 positions matching TRBD1. The ends lost 5 bases at V and 6 bases at J; junction bases unmatched: 10. The CDR3 is 15 amino acids. Germline lookup yields CDR1 MNHEY and CDR2 SMNVEV (reference sequence). CDR3 DNA sequence: TGTGCCAGCAGTCCAATACCCCGGACAGGGGATGGCTACACCTTC. Translating gives CASSPIPRTGDGYTF.

A few counts support this clonotype. The chain joins TRBV9 to TRBJ2-3; a possible D gene is TRBD2 (5 bases). Deletions cut 2 bases from V and 7 bases from J, with 11 bases between. Germline CDR1 SGDLS, CDR2 YYNGEE. The CDR3 spans 13 residues. In DNA, the CDR3 is TGTGCCAGCAGCGTCGGGAAGCCGAATACGCAGTATTTT. It yields the protein CASSVGKPNTQYF.